The TCR beta chain under discussion was sequenced for a study of monozygotic twins with inflammatory bowel disease. General study results and limits: No repertoire similarity difference was seen between concordant and discordant twins; power was possibly limited. By inverse Simpson index, TCRbeta diversity was lower in IBD patients than in healthy co-twins.

As concerns this clonotype: The antigen remains unidentified.

CDR1 and CDR2 (germline): GTSNPN, SVGIG (reference sequence). The CDR3 has 14 residues. The cDNA of both the TCRalpha and TCRbeta chains was subjected to two nested PCRs of around 15 and 9 cycles. TCRdb processed the 5' RACE reads again and assigns one entry to each CDR3 protein, with no DNA. The sample includes 350,000 to 550,000 distinct CDR3 sequences. This receptor was taken from a human donor with ulcerative colitis or Crohn's disease, or a healthy co-twin of an affected twin (not recorded which). The rearrangement uses TRBV30 and TRBJ2-7; the D gene TCRdb calls, TRBD1, cannot be checked with no DNA. The sample comprised blood. The CDR3 loop is CAWSVGTGSAEQYF.